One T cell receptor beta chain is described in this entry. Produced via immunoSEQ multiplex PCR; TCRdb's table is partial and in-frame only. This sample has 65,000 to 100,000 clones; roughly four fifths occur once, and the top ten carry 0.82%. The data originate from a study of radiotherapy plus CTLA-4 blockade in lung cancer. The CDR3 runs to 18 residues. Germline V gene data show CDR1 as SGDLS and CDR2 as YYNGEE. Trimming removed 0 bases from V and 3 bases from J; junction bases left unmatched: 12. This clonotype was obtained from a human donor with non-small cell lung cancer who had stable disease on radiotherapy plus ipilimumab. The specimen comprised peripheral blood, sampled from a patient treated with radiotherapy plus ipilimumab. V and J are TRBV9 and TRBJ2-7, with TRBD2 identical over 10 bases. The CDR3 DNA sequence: TGTGCCAGCAGCGTAGAGGCTAGCGGGAGCAGTTCGTTCTACGAGCAGTACTTC. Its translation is CASSVEASGSSSFYEQYF.